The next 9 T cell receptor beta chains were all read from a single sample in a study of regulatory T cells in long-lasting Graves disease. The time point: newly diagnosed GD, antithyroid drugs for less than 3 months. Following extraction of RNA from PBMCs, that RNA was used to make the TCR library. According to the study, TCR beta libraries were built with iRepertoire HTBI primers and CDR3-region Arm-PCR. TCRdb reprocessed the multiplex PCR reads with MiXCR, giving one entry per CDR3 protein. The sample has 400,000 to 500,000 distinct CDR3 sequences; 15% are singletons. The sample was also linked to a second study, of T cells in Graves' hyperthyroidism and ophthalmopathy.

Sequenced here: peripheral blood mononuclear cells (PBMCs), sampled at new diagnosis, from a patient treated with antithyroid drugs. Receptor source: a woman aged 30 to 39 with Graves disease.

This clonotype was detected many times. CDR3 region: CASSLFPGDALQTQYF. The CDR3 DNA reads TGTGCCAGCAGCTTATTTCCGGGGGACGCTCTGCAGACCCAGTACTTC. This chain joins TRBV7-9 and TRBJ2-5; maybe TRBD2 (6 bases). Trimming cost V 2 bases and J 6 bases, with 19 bases left between them. Germline-derived CDR1 and CDR2 are SEHNR and FQNEAQ (reference sequence). The CDR3 has 16 residues.

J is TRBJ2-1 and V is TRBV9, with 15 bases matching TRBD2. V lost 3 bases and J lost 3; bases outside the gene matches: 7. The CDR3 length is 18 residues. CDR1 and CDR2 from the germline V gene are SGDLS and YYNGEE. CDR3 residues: CASSAGTSGRLLYNEQFF. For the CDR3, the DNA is TGTGCCAGCAGCGCCGGGACTAGCGGGAGGCTCCTCTACAATGAGCAGTTCTTC.

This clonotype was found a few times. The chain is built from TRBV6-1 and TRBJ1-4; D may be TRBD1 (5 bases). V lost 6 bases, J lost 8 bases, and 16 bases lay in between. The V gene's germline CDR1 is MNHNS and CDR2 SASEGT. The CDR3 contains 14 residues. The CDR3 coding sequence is TGTGCCAGCAGCCAAGGGGCTTTTCGGGAAAAACTGTTTTTT. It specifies CASSQGAFREKLFF.

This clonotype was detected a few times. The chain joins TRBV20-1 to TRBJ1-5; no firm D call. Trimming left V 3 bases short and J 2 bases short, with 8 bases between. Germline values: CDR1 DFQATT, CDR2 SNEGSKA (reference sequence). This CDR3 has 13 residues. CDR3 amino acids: CSASTGGNQPQHF. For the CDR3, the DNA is TGCAGTGCTAGTACCGGGGGCAATCAGCCCCAGCATTTT.

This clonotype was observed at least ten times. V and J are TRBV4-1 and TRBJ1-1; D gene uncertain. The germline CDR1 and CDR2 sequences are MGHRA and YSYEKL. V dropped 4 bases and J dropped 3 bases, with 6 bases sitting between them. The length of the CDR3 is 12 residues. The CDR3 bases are TGCGCCAGCAGCCGATCGGACACTGAAGCTTTCTTT. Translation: CASSRSDTEAFF.

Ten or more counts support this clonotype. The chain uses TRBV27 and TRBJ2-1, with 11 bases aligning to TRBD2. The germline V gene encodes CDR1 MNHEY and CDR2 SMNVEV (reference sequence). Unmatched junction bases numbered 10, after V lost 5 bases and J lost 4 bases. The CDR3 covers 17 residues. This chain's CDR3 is CASSLRGTSGLYNEQFF. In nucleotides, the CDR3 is TGTGCCAGCAGTCTACGAGGGACTAGCGGACTATACAATGAGCAGTTCTTC.

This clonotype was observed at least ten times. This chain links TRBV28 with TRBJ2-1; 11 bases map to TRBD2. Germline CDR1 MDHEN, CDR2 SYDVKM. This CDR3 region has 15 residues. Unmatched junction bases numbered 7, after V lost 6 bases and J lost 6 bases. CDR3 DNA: TGTGCCAGCAGACTAGCGGGAGCCTGGTCCAATGAGCAGTTCTTC. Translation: CASRLAGAWSNEQFF.

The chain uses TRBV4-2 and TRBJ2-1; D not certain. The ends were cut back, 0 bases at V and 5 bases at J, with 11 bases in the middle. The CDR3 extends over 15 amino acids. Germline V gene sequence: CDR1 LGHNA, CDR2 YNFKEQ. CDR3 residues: CASSQERRINNEQFF. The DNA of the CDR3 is TGTGCCAGCAGCCAAGAAAGGCGGATTAACAATGAGCAGTTCTTC.

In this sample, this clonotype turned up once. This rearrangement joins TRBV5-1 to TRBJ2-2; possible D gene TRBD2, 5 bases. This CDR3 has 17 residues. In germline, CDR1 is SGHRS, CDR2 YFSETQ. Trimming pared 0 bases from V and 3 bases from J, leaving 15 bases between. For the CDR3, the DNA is TGCGCCAGCAGCTTGGGCCTTCTAGCTGGGGACACCGGGGAGCTGTTTTTT. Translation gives CASSLGLLAGDTGELFF.